This T cell receptor beta chain was sequenced during a study of CD8 T cells in ankylosing spondylitis. The table lists this clonotype with a few counts. Its antigen is undetermined. Study-level findings and limits: Some of the motif variants had earlier been found in reactive arthritis patients' fluid and blood. Ankylosing spondylitis blood appeared to be characterized by a TCR beta motif of roughly eight highly homologous variants. Reportedly, matched ankylosing spondylitis synovial fluid was significantly enriched for disease-linked clones. A CD8+ phenotype characterized the disease-linked clones, which were relatively rare in peripheral blood.

Scientists made TCR beta libraries using quantitative 5'-RACE with molecular barcodes. Each CDR3 protein gets one entry after TCRdb re-called the 5' RACE reads with MiXCR. The sample yields 400,000 or so distinct CDR3 sequences, roughly a quarter seen once. This CDR3 contains 14 residues. The germline V gene has CDR1 SGHRS and CDR2 YFSETQ. V lost 4 bases and J lost 5, with 14 bases in between. This receptor was identified in a male donor with ankylosing spondylitis. The sequencing sample was made of blood, either unsorted or a sorted T cell fraction (not recorded which). The chain joins TRBV5-1 to TRBJ2-3, with D tentatively TRBD2 (6 bases). CDR3 sequence reads: CASSDGSWLDTQYF. The CDR3, as DNA: TGCGCCAGCAGCGACGGGAGTTGGCTAGATACGCAGTATTTT.